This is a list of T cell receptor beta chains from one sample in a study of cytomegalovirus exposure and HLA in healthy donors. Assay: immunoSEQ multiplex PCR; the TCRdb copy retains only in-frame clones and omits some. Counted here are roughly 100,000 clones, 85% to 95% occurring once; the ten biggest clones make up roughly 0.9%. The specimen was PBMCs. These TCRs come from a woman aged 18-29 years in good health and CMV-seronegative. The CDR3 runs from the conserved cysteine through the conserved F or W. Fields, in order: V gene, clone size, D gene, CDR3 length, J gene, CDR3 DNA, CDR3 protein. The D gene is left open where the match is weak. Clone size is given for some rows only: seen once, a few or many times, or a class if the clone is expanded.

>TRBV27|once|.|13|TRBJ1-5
TGTGCCAGCAAAAGTGAGCTTCATCAACCCCAGCATTTT
CASKSELHQPQHF
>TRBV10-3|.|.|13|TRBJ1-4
TGTGCCACTTTGCAGGGACTGAATGAAAAACTGTTTTTT
CATLQGLNEKLFF
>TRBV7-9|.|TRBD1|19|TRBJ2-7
TGTGCCAGCAGTCGACGAGGATTAAGACAGGGGCAAAAGACCTACGAGCAGTACTTC
CASSRRGLRQGQKTYEQYF
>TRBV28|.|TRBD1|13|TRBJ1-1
TGTGCCAGCAAGGAGGGGGCAGGTACTGAAGCTTTCTTT
CASKEGAGTEAFF
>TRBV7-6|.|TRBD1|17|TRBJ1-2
TGTGCCAGCAGCTCTCCCCGGGACAGGGGTTTTGGATATGGCTACACCTTC
CASSSPRDRGFGYGYTF
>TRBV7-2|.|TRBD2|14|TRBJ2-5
TGTGCCAGCAGAGCGGGGGGGCCAGGAGAGACCCAGTACTTC
CASRAGGPGETQYF
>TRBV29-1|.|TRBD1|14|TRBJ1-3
TGCAGCGTTGGACAAGGGGGCTCGGGAAACACCATATATTTT
CSVGQGGSGNTIYF
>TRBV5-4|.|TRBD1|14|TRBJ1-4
TGTGCCAGCAGCGAAACAGGGGGCGGTGAAAAACTGTTTTTT
CASSETGGGEKLFF
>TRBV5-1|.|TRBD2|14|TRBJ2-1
TGCGCCAGCAGCTCGGGGGGGGCCCATAATGAGCAGTTCTTC
CASSSGGAHNEQFF
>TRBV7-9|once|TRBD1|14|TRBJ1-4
TGTGCCAGCAGCTCGACAGGGATTAATGAAAAACTGTTTTTT
CASSSTGINEKLFF
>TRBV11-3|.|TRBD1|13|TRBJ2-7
TGTGCCAGCAGCCCTCAGGGGGCCCAGGAGCAGTACTTC
CASSPQGAQEQYF
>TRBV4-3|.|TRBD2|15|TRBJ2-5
TGCGCCAGCAGCTGGGGGCTGGCGGGGGGGGAGACCCAGTACTTC
CASSWGLAGGETQYF
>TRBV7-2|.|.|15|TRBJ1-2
TGTGCCAGCAGCTTAGTACCCGGGACAAACTATGGCTACACCTTC
CASSLVPGTNYGYTF
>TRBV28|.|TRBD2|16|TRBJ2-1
TGTGCCAGCAGTCCACTAGCGGGATACAGGGACAATGAGCAGTTCTTC
CASSPLAGYRDNEQFF
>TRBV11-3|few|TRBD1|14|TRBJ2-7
TGTGCCAGCAGCTACGACAGGGGAAGCTACGAGCAGTACTTC
CASSYDRGSYEQYF
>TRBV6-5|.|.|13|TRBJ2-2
TGTGCCAGCCAGGGGCCCGACACCGGGGAGCTGTTTTTT
CASQGPDTGELFF
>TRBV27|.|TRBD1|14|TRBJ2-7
TGTGCCAGCTCTCGACAGGGGAGAACCTACGAGCAGTACTTC
CASSRQGRTYEQYF
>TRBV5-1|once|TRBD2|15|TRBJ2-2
TGCGCCAGCAGCCCCGGACTAGCGAACACCGGGGAGCTGTTTTTT
CASSPGLANTGELFF
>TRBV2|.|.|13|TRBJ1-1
TGTGCCAGCAGTCCCGACAGCAACACTGAAGCTTTCTTT
CASSPDSNTEAFF
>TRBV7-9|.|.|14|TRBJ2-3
TGTGCCAGCAGCTTAGTTGGGGCGACAGATACGCAGTATTTT
CASSLVGATDTQYF
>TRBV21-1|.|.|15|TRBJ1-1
TGTGCCAGCAGCCCGCTACAGACAGGGAACACTGAAGCTTTCTTT
CASSPLQTGNTEAFF
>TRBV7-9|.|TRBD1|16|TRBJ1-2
TGTGCCAGCAGCACCGACAGGGCGAAGATGTCCTATGGCTACACCTTC
CASSTDRAKMSYGYTF
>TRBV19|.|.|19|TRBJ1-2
TGTGCCAGTAGTAGGGCAGGGGACCGCACCTCGTTTTCTAACTATGGCTACACCTTC
CASSRAGDRTSFSNYGYTF
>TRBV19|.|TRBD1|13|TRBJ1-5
TGTGCCAGTGGACAGGGCTCAGAGCAGCCCCAGCATTTT
CASGQGSEQPQHF
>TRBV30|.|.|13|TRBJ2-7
TGTGCCTGGAGTGTATTAACGGGTACCGAGCAGTACTTC
CAWSVLTGTEQYF
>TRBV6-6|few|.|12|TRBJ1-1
TGTGCCAGCAACAGGGTAGACACTGAAGCTTTCTTT
CASNRVDTEAFF
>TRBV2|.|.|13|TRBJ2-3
TGTGCCAGCAGTAACAGACCGTCAGATACGCAGTATTTT
CASSNRPSDTQYF
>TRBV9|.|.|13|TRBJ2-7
TGTGCCAGCAGCGTAGAAAACTCGGGAGAGCAGTACTTC
CASSVENSGEQYF
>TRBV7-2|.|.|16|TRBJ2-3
TGTGCCAGCAGTTTAGTGACACCTACTAGCACAGATACGCAGTATTTT
CASSLVTPTSTDTQYF
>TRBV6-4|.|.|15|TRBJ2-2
TGTGCCAGCAGTGAGGAGACAGGTGGTTCCGGGGAGCTGTTTTTT
CASSEETGGSGELFF
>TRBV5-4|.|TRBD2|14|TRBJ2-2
TGTGCCAGCACCCCGGGGGGAGTTCGCGGGGAGCTGTTTTTT
CASTPGGVRGELFF
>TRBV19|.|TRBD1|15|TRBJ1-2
TGTGCCAGCCATAACACAGGGGAATTTAACTATGGCTACACCTTC
CASHNTGEFNYGYTF
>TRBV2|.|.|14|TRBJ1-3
TGTGCCAGCAGTGACAGGGTTGGTGGAAACACCATATATTTT
CASSDRVGGNTIYF
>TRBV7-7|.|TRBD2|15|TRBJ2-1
TGTGCTAGCAGCTTAGGAGGGACTACGTACAATGAGCAGTTCTTC
CASSLGGTTYNEQFF
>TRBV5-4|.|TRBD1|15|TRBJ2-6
TGTGCCAGCAGCGACAGGGGTACTGGGGCCAACGTCCTGACTTTC
CASSDRGTGANVLTF
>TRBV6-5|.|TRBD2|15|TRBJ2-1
TGTGCCAGCAATCGGCTAGCGGGGACCTACAATGAGCAGTTCTTC
CASNRLAGTYNEQFF
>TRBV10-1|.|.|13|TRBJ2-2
TGCGCCAGCAGCCTTAGCAGCACCGGGGAGCTGTTTTTT
CASSLSSTGELFF
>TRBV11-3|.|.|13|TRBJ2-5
TGTGCCAGCAGCTTCCAGGGTGAGGAGACCCAGTACTTC
CASSFQGEETQYF
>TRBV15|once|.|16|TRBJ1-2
TGTGCCACCAGCCGCTCAGTAATGCAGGGCGTCTATGGCTACACCTTC
CATSRSVMQGVYGYTF
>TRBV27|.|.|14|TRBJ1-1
TGTGCCAGCAGTTTAGCCAGGGTGGGAACTGAAGCTTTCTTT
CASSLARVGTEAFF
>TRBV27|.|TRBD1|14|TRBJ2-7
TGTGCCAGCTCATCCTGGGGACAGCCCTACGAGCAGTACTTC
CASSSWGQPYEQYF
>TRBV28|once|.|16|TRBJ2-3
TGTGCCAGCAGTTTCAGAGGTCGCCTGAGCACAGATACGCAGTATTTT
CASSFRGRLSTDTQYF
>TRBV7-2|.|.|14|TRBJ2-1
TGTGCCAGCAGCTTCTCCCTAAGAGGTGATGAGCAGTTCTTC
CASSFSLRGDEQFF
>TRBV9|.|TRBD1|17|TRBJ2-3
TGTGCCAGCAGCGTAGTCCCTGCAGGGGGCGGTTCAGATACGCAGTATTTT
CASSVVPAGGGSDTQYF
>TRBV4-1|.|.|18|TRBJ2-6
TGCGCCAGCAGCTTACTGAGGGACATAAGCTCTGGGGCCAACGTCCTGACTTTC
CASSLLRDISSGANVLTF
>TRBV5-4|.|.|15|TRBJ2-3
TGTGCCAGCAGCTTGGAGCATATCAGCACAGATACGCAGTATTTT
CASSLEHISTDTQYF
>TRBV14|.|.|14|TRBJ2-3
TGTGCCAGCAGGCGAGCGGGTACCACAGATACGCAGTATTTT
CASRRAGTTDTQYF